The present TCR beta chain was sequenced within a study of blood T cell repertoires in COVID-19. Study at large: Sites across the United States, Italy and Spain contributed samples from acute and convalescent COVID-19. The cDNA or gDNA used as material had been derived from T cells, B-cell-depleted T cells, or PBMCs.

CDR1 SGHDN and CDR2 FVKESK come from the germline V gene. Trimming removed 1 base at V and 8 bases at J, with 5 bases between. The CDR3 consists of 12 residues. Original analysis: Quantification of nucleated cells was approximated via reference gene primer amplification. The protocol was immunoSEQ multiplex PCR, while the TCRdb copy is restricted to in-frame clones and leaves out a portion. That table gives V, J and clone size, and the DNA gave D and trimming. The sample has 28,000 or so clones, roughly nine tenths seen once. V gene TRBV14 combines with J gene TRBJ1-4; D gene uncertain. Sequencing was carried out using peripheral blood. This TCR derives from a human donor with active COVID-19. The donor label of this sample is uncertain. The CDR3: CASSQGPEKLFF. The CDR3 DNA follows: TGTGCCAGCAGCCAAGGGCCCGAAAAACTGTTTTTT.